This T cell receptor (beta chain) was retrieved from a study of shared clonotypes between healthy human individuals (TCRdb year 2020). Context from the whole study: The cohort included a few men and a couple of women between 18 and 49 years of age. For each donor, CD4 naive and CD4 memory were each run on three plates, CD8 naive on two plates, and CD8 memory on one plate. To estimate repertoire size and how much clonotypes are shared between individuals, the study performed deep sequencing of blood TCR repertoires from roughly five healthy adults. Libraries were prepared and TCR repertoires were sequenced by different laboratories using diverse techniques, in order to increase sequencing depth and limit assay-specific biases. Between about 0.94 and 8.9 billion PBMCs per donor were obtained by leukapheresis.

Turning to this clone: The clone's antigen remains unknown. Per-base quality was not reported, and no clone a single base away is much larger than it.

The CDR3 sequence holds 15 residues, the cysteine and phenylalanine included. Solely the CDR3 DNA is kept, with 45 bases framed from the first base. V loses 5 bases of germline sequence and J loses 5 bases, and the interval between the two ends is 18 bases. CDR1 MNHEY and CDR2 SVGAGI are derived from the germline V gene. Using the deep immunoSEQ assay, TCR CDR3 regions were amplified from genomic DNA by multiplex PCR. Genomic DNA extracted from each cell subset was distributed evenly over all wells of several immunoSEQ 96-well plates, and each plate served as one replicate. Each replicate PCR for sorted subsets received about 0.2 ug genomic DNA, equal to around 32,000 T cell genomes. Purified libraries were measured with a Qubit 3.0 fluorometer, size-checked on a Bioanalyzer 2100, and measured again with the KAPA Library Quantification kit. Every immunoSEQ 96-well plate was sequenced on a dedicated single-read 150-cycle Illumina NextSeq 550 flow cell. The study's own analysis went as follows. Because only junctional sequences without quality scores were contained in the immunoSEQ output, filtering matching that applied to full-length reads could not be performed. Sequences were annotated with PyIR, a Python wrapper for IgBLAST v1.9, and V/J genes and CDR3 were assigned using IMGT germline references. Reads with weak V/J assignments (E-value above 1e-6), missing CDR3, stop codons, out-of-frame junctions, or ambiguous translated residues were removed. V3J clonotypes were defined as sequences sharing an identical inferred V gene, J gene, and CDR3 amino acid sequence. Percentage overlap between repertoires was computed as shared unique clonotypes divided by the size of the smaller repertoire. Three approaches were used to assess repertoire richness: RTK rarefaction, the Chao1 estimator, and Recon v2.1 estimates of unobserved clonotypes. For all TCRbeta clonotypes obtained by the gDNA method from a handful of donors, generation probabilities were computed with OLGA. In TCRdb, the immuneACCESS table is reduced to in-frame sequences with V and J assigned. These tables do not hold every clone; where another copy was compared, an unresolved V gene accounts for under half, and the others remain unexplained. The DNA was the basis for D and trimming; V, J and clone size are from that table. This sample has some 320,000 clones in its table, and over 75% of those were observed once. The top ten constitute roughly 17% of the sample.

Beyond this particular receptor, the publication reports: Larger estimated clonotype richness was generally found for naive subsets than for memory subsets. Across a handful of donors, 5% to 6% of naive CD4, 3% to 4% of naive CD8, approximately 2.5% of memory CD4, and about 0.4% of memory CD8 clonotypes were shared. Even with the large sequencing depth, rarefaction of the sorted-subset datasets indicated that sequencing was incomplete. Pairwise subsampling indicated that sequencing depth was expected to affect the degree of clonotype sharing among donors. Sampling was restricted to blood, and TCR repertoires in tissues likely differ from the TCR repertoires found in blood. The small number of donors limited the genetic and exposure-history diversity represented. Higher generation probabilities were observed for clonotypes shared by all four sorted-subset donors than for non-shared clonotypes.

The donors were healthy, HIV-negative adults who had no recently reported acute infections or vaccinations. Every donor was a Caucasian adult living in Nashville, Tennessee, USA. The CD8 memory samples were a combination of magnetically selected CD45RO+ cells and CCR7-negative CD45RA+ effector memory (TemRA) cells. Blood was collected by leukapheresis, and PBMCs were isolated by Ficoll-Histopaque density gradient centrifugation and then cryopreserved in liquid nitrogen vapor phase. Purity and quantity of every magnetically sorted T cell population were checked by analytical flow cytometry. From each sorted fraction, genomic DNA was isolated and quantified by UV absorbance on a Nanodrop 2000c.

The clonotype comes from a man aged 18 to 35 in good health. Sequencing used memory CD8+ T cells sorted from blood. The intended sense of this specimen's cell subset or site label: CD45RO+ cells pooled with CCR7-negative TemRA cells. The V and J segments used are TRBV6-5 and TRBJ1-2; TRBD1 is possibly the D segment (6 matching bases). The CDR3 region: CASSPGTLPAYGYTF. The nucleotide sequence reads as follows: TGTGCCAGCAGTCCAGGGACACTACCTGCATATGGCTACACCTTC.